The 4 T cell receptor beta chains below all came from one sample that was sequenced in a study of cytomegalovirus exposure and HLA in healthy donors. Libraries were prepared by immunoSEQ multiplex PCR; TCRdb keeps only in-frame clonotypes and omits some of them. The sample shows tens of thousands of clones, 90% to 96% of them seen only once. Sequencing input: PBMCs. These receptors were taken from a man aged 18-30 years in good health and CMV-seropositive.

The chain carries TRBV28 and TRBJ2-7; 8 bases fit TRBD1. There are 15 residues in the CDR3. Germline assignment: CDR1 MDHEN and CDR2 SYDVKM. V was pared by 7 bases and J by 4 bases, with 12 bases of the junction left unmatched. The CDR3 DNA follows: TGTGCCAGCACCCTCCGCGACAGGGGCGGTTACGAGCAGTACTTC. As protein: CASTLRDRGGYEQYF. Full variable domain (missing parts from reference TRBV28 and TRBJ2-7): DVKVTQSSRYLVKRTGEKVFLECVQDMDHENMFWYRQDPGLGLRLIYFSYDVKMKEKGDIPEGYSVSREKKERFSLILESASTNQTSMYLCASTLRDRGGYEQYFGPGTRLTVT.

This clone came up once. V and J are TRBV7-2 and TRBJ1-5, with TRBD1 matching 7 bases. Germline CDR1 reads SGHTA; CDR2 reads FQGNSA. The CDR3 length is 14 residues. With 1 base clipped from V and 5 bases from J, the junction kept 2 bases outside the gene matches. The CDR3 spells CASSLETGDQPQHF. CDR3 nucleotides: TGTGCCAGCAGCTTAGAAACAGGGGATCAGCCCCAGCATTTT. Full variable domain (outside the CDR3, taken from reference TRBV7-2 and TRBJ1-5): GAGVSQSPSNKVTEKGKDVELRCDPISGHTALYWYRQSLGQGLEFLIYFQGNSAPDKSGLPSDRFSAERTGGSVSTLTIQRTQQEDSAVYLCASSLETGDQPQHFGDGTRLSIL.

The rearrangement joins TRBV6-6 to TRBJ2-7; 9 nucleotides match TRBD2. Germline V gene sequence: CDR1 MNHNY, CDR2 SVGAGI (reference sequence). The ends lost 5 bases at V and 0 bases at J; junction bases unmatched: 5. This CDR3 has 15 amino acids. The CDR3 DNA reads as TGTGCCAGCAGTCCTAGCGGGAAAAGCTCCTACGAGCAGTACTTC. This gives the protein CASSPSGKSSYEQYF.

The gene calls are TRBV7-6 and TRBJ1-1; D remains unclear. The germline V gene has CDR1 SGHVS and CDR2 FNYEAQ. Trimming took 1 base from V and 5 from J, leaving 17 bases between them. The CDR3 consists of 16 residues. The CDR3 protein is CASSLEGGSLGTEAFF. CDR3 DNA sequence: TGTGCCAGCAGCTTAGAGGGTGGGAGCTTGGGGACTGAAGCTTTCTTT.